The 13 T cell receptor beta chains below come from one sample, sequenced in a study of radiation and T cells in renal cell carcinoma. As for time point: baseline pretreatment blood. Treatment denoted: 15 Gy SBRT to primary tumor, nephrectomy 4 weeks later. Measured with immunoSEQ multiplex PCR; TCRdb has only the in-frame clones, and not every one. The repertoire consists of 130,000 to 150,000 clones, with roughly 84% occurring once and the leading ten covering about 12%. Sequenced material: blood, taken from a patient whose treatment included radiotherapy and nephrectomy. The source of these receptors is a woman between 50 and 59 years old with renal cell carcinoma.

The CDR3 here is CASAWAQGAEGNTIYF. The DNA of the CDR3 is TGTGCCAGCGCCTGGGCTCAAGGGGCGGAGGGAAACACCATATATTTT. The rearrangement uses TRBV2 and TRBJ1-3; maybe TRBD1 (5 bases). Germline V gene lookup returns CDR1 SNHLY and CDR2 FYNNEI. The CDR3 is 16 residues long. The ends were cut back, 8 bases at V and 4 bases at J, with 21 bases in the middle.

The rearrangement uses TRBV6-5 and TRBJ1-3; 7 positions match TRBD1. V lost 6 bases, J lost 3 bases, and 2 bases stayed unmatched. Per germline, CDR1 MNHEY and CDR2 SVGAGI. This CDR3 is 13 amino acids long. CDR3 nucleotides: TGTGCCAGCAGGACAGGGTTTGGAAACACCATATATTTT. Residues: CASRTGFGNTIYF.

This clone was seen only a few times. CDR3 loop: CASSAAGFNQPQHF. The CDR3 DNA reads TGTGCCAGCAGTGCCGCAGGATTCAATCAGCCCCAGCATTTT. The chain joins TRBV6-1 to TRBJ1-5; no firm D call. Trimming left V 4 bases short and J 3 bases short, with 10 bases between. This CDR3 region has 14 residues. Germline assignment: CDR1 MNHNS and CDR2 SASEGT.

V and J are TRBV30 and TRBJ1-1, with 7 bases identical to TRBD1. The V gene's germline CDR1 is GTSNPN and CDR2 SVGIG (reference sequence). The CDR3 is made up of 13 amino acids. Trimming cost V 3 bases and J 1 base; bases outside gene matches: 2. The CDR3 is CAWRNRGNTEAFF. The DNA of the CDR3 is TGTGCCTGGAGGAACAGGGGGAACACTGAAGCTTTCTTT.

The rearrangement links TRBV5-1 to TRBJ1-2; a weak D match, TRBD1 (5 bases). Trimming took 4 bases from V and 5 from J, leaving 18 bases between them. Germline V lookup: CDR1 SGHRS, CDR2 YFSETQ. CDR3 length: 15 amino acids. CDR3 sequence: CASSTNRDGRYGYTF. The DNA of the CDR3 is TGCGCCAGCAGCACCAATCGGGACGGAAGATATGGCTACACCTTC. The full variable domain, its missing parts supplied by reference TRBV5-1 and TRBJ1-2, is KAGVTQTPRYLIKTRGQQVTLSCSPISGHRSVSWYQQTPGQGLQFLFEYFSETQRNKGNFPGRFSGRQFSNSRSEMNVSTLELGDSALYLCASSTNRDGRYGYTFGSGTRLTVV.

This clone has only a few counts. V gene TRBV7-8 combines with J gene TRBJ1-2; D perhaps matches TRBD1 (5 bases). The CDR3 covers 13 residues. Germline V gene data show CDR1 as SGHVS and CDR2 as FQNEAQ. With 8 bases removed from V and 4 bases from J, the gap between germline ends came to 14 bases. The chain's CDR3 is CASGRLGVYGYTF. CDR3 sequence (DNA): TGTGCCAGCGGCCGACTAGGGGTCTATGGCTACACCTTC.

This chain joins TRBV4-3 and TRBJ2-5; 7 bases are shared with TRBD1. Germline V lookup: CDR1 LGHNA, CDR2 YSLEER. This CDR3 spans 17 amino acids. Losses at the gene ends were 4 bases for V and 0 bases for J; bases not matched to a gene: 11. This chain's CDR3 is CASSRGIRDSYQETQYF. CDR3 coding DNA: TGCGCCAGCAGCCGCGGAATTCGGGACAGCTACCAAGAGACCCAGTACTTC.

V is TRBV11-3 and J is TRBJ2-3, with 7 bases that match TRBD1. V lost 0 bases, J lost 7 bases, and 7 bases stayed unmatched. The CDR3 sequence is 15 residues long. The germline V gene encodes CDR1 SGHNT and CDR2 YENEEA. CDR3 in DNA: TGTGCCAGCAGCTTAGATTCGTCGACAGGGTATACGCAGTATTTT. It specifies CASSLDSSTGYTQYF.

The chain carries TRBV7-9 and TRBJ2-3, with 11 bases matching TRBD2. The V and J ends lost 5 bases and 5 bases, in that order; junction bases with no gene match: 9. The CDR3 is 16 residues long. CDR1 and CDR2 (germline): SEHNR, FQNEAQ (reference sequence). CDR3 protein: CASSLDSGGAKDTQYF. CDR3 bases: TGTGCCAGCAGCCTAGATAGCGGGGGGGCCAAAGATACGCAGTATTTT.

The chain links TRBV18 to TRBJ1-1, with D possibly matching TRBD1 (6 bases). CDR1 KGHSH and CDR2 LQKENI come from the germline V gene. V was clipped by 4 bases and J by 0 bases, with 12 bases between them. The CDR3 is made up of 15 amino acids. This CDR3 reads CASSLSGAVNTEAFF. The CDR3 nucleotides read TGTGCCAGCTCACTCTCAGGGGCTGTGAACACTGAAGCTTTCTTT.

This clone turned up a few times. The genes are TRBV27 and TRBJ1-1; D unclear. Trimming took off 4 bases at V and 2 bases at J, with 8 bases between the two ends. Germline assignment: CDR1 MNHEY and CDR2 SMNVEV (reference sequence). The length of the CDR3 is 13 residues. The DNA for the CDR3 is TGTGCCAGCAGTTATAACAGAAACACTGAAGCTTTCTTT. Its protein product is CASSYNRNTEAFF.

The chain is built from TRBV7-8 and TRBJ1-2, with D maybe TRBD1 (5 bases). Trimming shortened V by 2 bases and J by 2 bases, and 6 bases separated the two germline ends. CDR3 length: 13 amino acids. The germline V gene has CDR1 SGHVS and CDR2 FQNEAQ. The CDR3 here is CASSLYRNYGYTF. In nucleotides, the CDR3 is TGTGCCAGCAGCTTATACAGGAACTATGGCTACACCTTC.

J is TRBJ2-5 and V is TRBV7-9; 9 positions match TRBD1. The CDR3 is made up of 15 amino acids. The germline V gene has CDR1 SEHNR and CDR2 FQNEAQ (reference sequence). With 5 bases clipped from V and 5 bases from J, the junction kept 9 bases outside the gene matches. CDR3 amino acids: CASSPTGGEVETQYF. The CDR3 DNA sequence: TGTGCCAGCAGCCCGACAGGGGGGGAGGTCGAGACCCAGTACTTC.